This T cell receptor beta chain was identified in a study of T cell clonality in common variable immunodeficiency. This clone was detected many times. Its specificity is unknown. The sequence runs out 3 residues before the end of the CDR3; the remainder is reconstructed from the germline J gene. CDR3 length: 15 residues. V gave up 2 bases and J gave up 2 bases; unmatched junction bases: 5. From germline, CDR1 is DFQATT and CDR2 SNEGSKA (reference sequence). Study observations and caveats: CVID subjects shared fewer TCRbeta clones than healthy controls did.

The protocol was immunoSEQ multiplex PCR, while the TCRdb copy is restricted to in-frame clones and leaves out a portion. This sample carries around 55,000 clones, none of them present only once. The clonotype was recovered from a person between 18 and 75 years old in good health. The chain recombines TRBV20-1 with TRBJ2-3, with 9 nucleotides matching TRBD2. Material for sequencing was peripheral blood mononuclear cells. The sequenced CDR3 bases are TGCAGTGCTAGATGGGCGGGGGGGATCACAGATACG. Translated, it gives CSARWAGGITDT. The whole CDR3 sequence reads CSARWAGGITDTQYF.